This T cell receptor (beta chain) stems from a study of cytomegalovirus exposure and HLA in healthy donors. Between the trimmed V and J ends, which lost 3 bases and 2 bases, there was a span of 11 bases. Germline assignment: CDR1 SGHRS and CDR2 YFSETQ. The CDR3 length is 15 residues. Study conclusions and caveats: It was approximately 160 TCR beta chains that were listed as cytomegalovirus-associated. Later work found that TCR association rates differed between HLA loci; DRB1 had the most and HLA-C the fewest. A prior analysis recorded that most TCR beta V segments were productive about 87% or about 30% of the time.

The PCR was carried out with 60 Vbeta primers and 13 Jbeta primers. Here immunoSEQ multiplex PCR was the method, and the copy in TCRdb shows in-frame clones only, minus some. The table lists approximately 110,000 clones, about 80% of them singletons. As concerns this clone: The antigen is unknown.

The chain recombines TRBV5-1 with TRBJ1-4; perhaps TRBD1 as D (5 bases). Sequenced sample: PBMCs. The TCR sequence derives from a man aged 25 to 45 in good health and CMV-seronegative. The CDR3 nucleotides are TGCGCCAGCAGCTCGGCCGGGGGGACTAATGAAAAACTGTTTTTT. The encoded protein is CASSSAGGTNEKLFF.